This passage covers 3 T cell receptor beta chains from one sample sequenced in a study of graft-versus-host responses after intestinal transplantation. Their target antigens are unknown. Libraries were prepared by immunoSEQ multiplex PCR; TCRdb keeps only in-frame clonotypes and omits some of them. The table has over 100,000 clones, 90% to 95% seen once; the top ten hold 0.09% to 0.15%. The sequences come from unstimulated CD4+ T cells sorted from spleen or lymph node cells, collected before intestinal transplant. Receptors were obtained from a human donor who received an intestinal transplant.

This clone is a singleton in its sample. The DNA for the CDR3 is TGTGCAAGTCGTCCTATGTGGGGGGGGGCCAAAAACATTCAGTACTTC. As protein: CASRPMWGGAKNIQYF. The gene calls are TRBV12-2 and TRBJ2-4; the table assigns TRBD2, which was not confirmed against the DNA. TRBV12-2 is a known pseudogene. The length of the CDR3 is 16 residues.

This sequence joins TRBV20-1 and TRBJ2-1, with a possible D match to TRBD2 (6 bases). This CDR3 region has 10 residues. V was trimmed by 6 bases and J by 14 bases, leaving 14 bases between them. Germline CDR1 reads DFQATT; CDR2 reads SNEGSKA (reference sequence). The CDR3 DNA reads as TGCAGTGCCTCCGGGACTGCTGAGTTCTTC. Encoded protein: CSASGTAEFF.

The chain recombines TRBV10-2 with TRBJ2-1; 7 nucleotides line up with TRBD2. CDR1 is WSHSY, CDR2 SAAADI, per germline. With V trimmed by 4 bases and J by 8 bases, 11 bases remained unmatched. CDR3 size: 15 residues. Here the CDR3 reads CASSGTSRGIHEQFF. The CDR3 bases are TGCGCCAGCAGTGGGACTAGTAGGGGTATTCATGAGCAGTTCTTC.